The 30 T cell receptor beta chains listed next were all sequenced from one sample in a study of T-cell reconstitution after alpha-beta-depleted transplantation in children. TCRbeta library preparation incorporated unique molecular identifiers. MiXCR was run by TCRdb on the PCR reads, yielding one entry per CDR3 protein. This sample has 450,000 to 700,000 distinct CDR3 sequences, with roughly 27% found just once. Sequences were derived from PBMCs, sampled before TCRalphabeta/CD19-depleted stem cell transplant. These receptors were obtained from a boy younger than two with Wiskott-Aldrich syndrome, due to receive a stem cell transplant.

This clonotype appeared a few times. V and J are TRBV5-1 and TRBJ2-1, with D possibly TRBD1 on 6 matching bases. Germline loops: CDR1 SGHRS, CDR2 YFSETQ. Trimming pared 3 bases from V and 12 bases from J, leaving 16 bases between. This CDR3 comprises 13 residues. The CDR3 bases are TGCGCCAGCAGCTCAAGGACAGCCACGAGGCAGTTCTTC. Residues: CASSSRTATRQFF. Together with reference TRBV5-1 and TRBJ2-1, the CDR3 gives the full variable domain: KAGVTQTPRYLIKTRGQQVTLSCSPISGHRSVSWYQQTPGQGLQFLFEYFSETQRNKGNFPGRFSGRQFSNSRSEMNVSTLELGDSALYLCASSSRTATRQFFGPGTRLTVL.

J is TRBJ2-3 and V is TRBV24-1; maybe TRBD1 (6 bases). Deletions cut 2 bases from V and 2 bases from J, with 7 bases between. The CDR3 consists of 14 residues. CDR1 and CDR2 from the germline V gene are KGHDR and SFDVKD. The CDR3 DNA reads TGTGCCACCAGTGATTGGACAGACACAGATACGCAGTATTTT. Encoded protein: CATSDWTDTDTQYF.

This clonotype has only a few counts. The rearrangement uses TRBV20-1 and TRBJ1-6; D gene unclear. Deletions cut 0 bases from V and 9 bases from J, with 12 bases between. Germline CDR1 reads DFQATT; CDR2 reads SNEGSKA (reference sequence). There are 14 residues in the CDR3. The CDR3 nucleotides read TGCAGTGCTAGAGATTCAGATTATTCTTCACCCCTCCACTTT. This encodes CSARDSDYSSPLHF.

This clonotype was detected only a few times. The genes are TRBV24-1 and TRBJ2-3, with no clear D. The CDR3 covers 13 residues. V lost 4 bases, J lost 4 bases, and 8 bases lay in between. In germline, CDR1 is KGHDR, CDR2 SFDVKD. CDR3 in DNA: TGTGCCACCAGTGAGGGTAATTCAGATACGCAGTATTTT. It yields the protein CATSEGNSDTQYF.

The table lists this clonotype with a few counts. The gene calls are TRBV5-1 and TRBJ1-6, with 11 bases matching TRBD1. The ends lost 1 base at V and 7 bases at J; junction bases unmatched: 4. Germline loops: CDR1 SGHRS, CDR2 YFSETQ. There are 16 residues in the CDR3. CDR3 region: CASSLFGTGGNSPLHF. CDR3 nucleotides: TGCGCCAGCAGCTTGTTCGGGACAGGGGGAAATTCACCCCTCCACTTT.

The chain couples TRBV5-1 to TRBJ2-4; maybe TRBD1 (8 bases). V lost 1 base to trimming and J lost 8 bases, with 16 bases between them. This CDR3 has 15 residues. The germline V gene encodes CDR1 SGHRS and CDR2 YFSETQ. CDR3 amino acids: CASSLFGQGGDIQYF. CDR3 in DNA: TGCGCCAGCAGCTTGTTTGGACAGGGAGGGGACATTCAGTACTTC.

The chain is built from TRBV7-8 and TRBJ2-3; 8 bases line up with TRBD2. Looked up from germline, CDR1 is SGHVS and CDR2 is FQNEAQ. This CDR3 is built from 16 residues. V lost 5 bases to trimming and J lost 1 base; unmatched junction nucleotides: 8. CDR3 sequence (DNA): TGTGCCAGCAGCCCTGGACTAGCTCGGGGCACAGATACGCAGTATTTT. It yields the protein CASSPGLARGTDTQYF.

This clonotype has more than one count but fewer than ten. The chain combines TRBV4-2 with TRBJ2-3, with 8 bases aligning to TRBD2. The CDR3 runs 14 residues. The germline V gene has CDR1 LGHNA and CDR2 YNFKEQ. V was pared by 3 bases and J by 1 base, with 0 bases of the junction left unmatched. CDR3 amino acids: CASSQTSGTDTQYF. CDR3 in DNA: TGTGCCAGCAGCCAGACTAGCGGCACAGATACGCAGTATTTT.

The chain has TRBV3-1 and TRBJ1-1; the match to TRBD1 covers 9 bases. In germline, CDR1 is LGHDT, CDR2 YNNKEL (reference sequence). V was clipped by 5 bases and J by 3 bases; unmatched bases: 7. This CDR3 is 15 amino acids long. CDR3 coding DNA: TGTGCCAGCAGCTCTAGACAGGGGGGGCACACTGAAGCTTTCTTT. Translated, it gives CASSSRQGGHTEAFF.

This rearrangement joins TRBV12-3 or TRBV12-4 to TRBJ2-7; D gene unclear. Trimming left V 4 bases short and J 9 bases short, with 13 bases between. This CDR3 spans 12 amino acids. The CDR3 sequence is CASSWPPNGQYF. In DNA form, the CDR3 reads TGTGCCAGCAGTTGGCCCCCGAACGGGCAGTACTTC.

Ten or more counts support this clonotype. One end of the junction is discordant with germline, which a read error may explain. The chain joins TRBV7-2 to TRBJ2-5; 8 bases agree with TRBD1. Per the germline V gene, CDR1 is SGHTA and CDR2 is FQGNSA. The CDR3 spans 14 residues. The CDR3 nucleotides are TGCGCCAGCAGCTTGGACAGGGTAGTTGAGACCCAGTACTTC. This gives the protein CASSLDRVVETQYF.

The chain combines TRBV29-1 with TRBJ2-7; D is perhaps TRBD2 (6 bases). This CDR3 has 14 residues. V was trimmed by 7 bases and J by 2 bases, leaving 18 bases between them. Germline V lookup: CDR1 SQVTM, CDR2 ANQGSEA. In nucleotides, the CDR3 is TGCAGCGCCGGGGGTCTAACGAGCCCCTACGAGCAGTACTTC. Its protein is CSAGGLTSPYEQYF.

The CDR3 nucleotides are TGTGCCAGCAGGGAGCGGGATGGCACCGGGGAGCTGTTTTTT. It specifies CASRERDGTGELFF. The chain recombines TRBV12-3 or TRBV12-4 with TRBJ2-2, with 7 bases aligning to TRBD2. The CDR3 extends over 14 amino acids. V shed 6 bases, J shed 4 bases, and the junction held 5 bases outside the gene matches.

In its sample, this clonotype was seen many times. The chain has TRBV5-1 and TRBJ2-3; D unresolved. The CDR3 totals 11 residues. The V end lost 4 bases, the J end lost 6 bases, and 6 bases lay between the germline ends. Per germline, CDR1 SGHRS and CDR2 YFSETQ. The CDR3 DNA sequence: TGCGCCAGCAGCATTAGTGATACGCAGTATTTT. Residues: CASSISDTQYF. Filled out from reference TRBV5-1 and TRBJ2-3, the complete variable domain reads KAGVTQTPRYLIKTRGQQVTLSCSPISGHRSVSWYQQTPGQGLQFLFEYFSETQRNKGNFPGRFSGRQFSNSRSEMNVSTLELGDSALYLCASSISDTQYFGPGTRLTVL.

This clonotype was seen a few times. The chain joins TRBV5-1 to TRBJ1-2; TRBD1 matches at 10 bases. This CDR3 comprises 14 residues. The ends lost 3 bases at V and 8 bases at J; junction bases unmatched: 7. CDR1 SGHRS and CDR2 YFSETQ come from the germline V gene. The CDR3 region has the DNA TGCGCCAGCAGCTCTGTCGGGACAGGGGACGGCTACACCTTC. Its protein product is CASSSVGTGDGYTF.

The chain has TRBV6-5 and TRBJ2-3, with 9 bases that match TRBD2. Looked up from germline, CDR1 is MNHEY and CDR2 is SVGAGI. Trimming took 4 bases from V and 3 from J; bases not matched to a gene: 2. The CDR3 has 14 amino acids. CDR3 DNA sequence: TGTGCCAGCAGTTTAGCGGGAGAAACAGATACGCAGTATTTT. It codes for CASSLAGETDTQYF.

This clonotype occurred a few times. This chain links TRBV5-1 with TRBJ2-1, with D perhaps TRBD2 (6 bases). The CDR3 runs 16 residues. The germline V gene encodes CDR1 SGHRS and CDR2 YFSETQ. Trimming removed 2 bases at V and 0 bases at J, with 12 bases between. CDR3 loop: CASSLTGLSSYNEQFF. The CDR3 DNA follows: TGCGCCAGCAGCTTAACGGGACTGAGCTCCTACAATGAGCAGTTCTTC.

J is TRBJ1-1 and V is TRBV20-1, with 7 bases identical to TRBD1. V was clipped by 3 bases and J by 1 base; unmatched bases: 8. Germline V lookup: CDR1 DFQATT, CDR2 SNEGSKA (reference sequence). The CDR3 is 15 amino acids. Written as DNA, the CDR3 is TGCAGTGCTAGGTCCAATCACAGGGGGAACACTGAAGCTTTCTTT. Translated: CSARSNHRGNTEAFF.

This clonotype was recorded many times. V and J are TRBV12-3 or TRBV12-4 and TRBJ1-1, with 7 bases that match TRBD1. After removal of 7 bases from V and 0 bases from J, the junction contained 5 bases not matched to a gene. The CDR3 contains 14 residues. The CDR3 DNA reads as TGTGCCAGCAAAAGACAGGGATTGAACACTGAAGCTTTCTTT. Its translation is CASKRQGLNTEAFF.

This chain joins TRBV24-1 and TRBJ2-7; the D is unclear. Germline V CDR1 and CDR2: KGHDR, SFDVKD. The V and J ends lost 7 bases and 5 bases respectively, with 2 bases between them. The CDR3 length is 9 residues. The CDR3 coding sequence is TGTGCCACCAGAAACGAGCAGTACTTC. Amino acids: CATRNEQYF.

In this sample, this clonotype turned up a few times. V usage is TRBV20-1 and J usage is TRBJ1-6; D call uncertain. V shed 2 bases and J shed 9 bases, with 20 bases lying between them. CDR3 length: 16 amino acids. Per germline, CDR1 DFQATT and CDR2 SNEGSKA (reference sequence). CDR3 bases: TGCAGTGCTAGAAGGGTGCGGGAGAGGCTTCGTTCACCCCTCCACTTT. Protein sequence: CSARRVRERLRSPLHF.

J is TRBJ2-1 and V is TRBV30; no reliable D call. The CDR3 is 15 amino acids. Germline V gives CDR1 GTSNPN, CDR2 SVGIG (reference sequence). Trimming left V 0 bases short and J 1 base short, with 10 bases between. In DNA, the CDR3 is TGTGCCTGGAGTGTATTAGGTCCTTCCTACAATGAGCAGTTCTTC. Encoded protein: CAWSVLGPSYNEQFF.

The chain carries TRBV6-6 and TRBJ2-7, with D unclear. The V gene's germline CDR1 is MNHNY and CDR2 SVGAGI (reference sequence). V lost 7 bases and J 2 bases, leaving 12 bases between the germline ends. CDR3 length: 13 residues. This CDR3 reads CASNKGPAYEQYF. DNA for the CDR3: TGTGCCAGCAACAAAGGCCCCGCCTACGAGCAGTACTTC.

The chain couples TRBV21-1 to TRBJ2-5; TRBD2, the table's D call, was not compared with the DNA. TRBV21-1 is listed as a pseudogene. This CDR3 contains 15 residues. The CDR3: CASSKMGDGVETQYF. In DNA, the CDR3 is TGTGCCAGCAGCAAAATGGGGGATGGCGTGGAGACCCAGTACTTC.

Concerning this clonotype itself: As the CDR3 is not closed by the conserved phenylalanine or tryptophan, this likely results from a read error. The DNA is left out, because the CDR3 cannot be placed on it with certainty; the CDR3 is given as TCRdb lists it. The chain's CDR3 is CSARDRDRGRLI. The chain has TRBV20-1 and TRBJ2-1; the table's D call, TRBD1, has no DNA check behind it. The CDR3 extends over 12 residues, inclusive of both ends. From germline, CDR1 is DFQATT and CDR2 SNEGSKA (reference sequence).

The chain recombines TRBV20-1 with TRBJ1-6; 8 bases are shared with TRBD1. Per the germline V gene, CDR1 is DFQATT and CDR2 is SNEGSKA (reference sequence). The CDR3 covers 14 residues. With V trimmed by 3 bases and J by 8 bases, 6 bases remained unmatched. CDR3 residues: CSARIQGEYSPLHF. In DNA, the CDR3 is TGCAGTGCTAGGATACAGGGGGAGTATTCACCCCTCCACTTT.

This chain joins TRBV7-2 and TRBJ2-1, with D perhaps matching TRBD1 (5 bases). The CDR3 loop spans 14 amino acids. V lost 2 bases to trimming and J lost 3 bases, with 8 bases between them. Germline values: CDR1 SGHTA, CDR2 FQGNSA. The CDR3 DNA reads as TGTGCCAGCAGCTTACAGGGTTTCTACAATGAGCAGTTCTTC. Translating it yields CASSLQGFYNEQFF.

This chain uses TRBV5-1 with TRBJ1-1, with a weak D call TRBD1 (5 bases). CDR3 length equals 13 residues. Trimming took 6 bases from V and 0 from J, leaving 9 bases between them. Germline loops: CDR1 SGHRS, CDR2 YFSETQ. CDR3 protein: CASKRGLNTEAFF. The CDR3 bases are TGCGCCAGCAAGAGGGGACTGAACACTGAAGCTTTCTTT. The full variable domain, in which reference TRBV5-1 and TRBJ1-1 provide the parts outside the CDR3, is KAGVTQTPRYLIKTRGQQVTLSCSPISGHRSVSWYQQTPGQGLQFLFEYFSETQRNKGNFPGRFSGRQFSNSRSEMNVSTLELGDSALYLCASKRGLNTEAFFGQGTRLTVV.

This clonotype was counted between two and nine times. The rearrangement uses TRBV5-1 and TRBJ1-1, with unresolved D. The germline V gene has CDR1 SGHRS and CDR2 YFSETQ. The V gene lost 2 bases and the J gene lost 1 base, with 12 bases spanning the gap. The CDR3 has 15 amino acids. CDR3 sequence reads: CASSFTWAENTEAFF. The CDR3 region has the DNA TGCGCCAGCAGCTTTACCTGGGCGGAGAACACTGAAGCTTTCTTT.

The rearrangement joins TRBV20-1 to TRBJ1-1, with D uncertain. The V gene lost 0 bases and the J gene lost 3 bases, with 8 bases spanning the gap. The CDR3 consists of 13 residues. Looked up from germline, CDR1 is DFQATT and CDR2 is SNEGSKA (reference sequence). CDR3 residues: CSARDRADTEAFF. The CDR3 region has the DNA TGCAGTGCTAGAGATCGGGCTGACACTGAAGCTTTCTTT.